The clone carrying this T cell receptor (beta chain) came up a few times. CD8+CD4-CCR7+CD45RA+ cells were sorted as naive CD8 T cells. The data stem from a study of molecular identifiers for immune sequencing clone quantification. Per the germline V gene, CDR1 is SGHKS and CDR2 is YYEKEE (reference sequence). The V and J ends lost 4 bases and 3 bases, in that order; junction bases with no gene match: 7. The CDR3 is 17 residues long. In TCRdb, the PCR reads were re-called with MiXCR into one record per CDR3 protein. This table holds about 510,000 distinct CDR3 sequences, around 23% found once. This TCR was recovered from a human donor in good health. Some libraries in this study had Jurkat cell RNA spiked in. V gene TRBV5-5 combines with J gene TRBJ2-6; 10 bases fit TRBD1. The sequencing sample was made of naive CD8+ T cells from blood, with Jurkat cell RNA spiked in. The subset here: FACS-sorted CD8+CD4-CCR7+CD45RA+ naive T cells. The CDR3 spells CASSPDRGRRGANVLTF. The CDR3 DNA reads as TGTGCCAGCAGCCCTGACAGGGGGCGGCGTGGGGCCAACGTCCTGACTTTC.